The clone carrying this T cell receptor (beta chain) has a count of ten or more. As yet, its antigen is unknown. Coverage ceases 3 residues before the CDR3 finishes, and the germline J gene fills in the end. Germline V lookup: CDR1 SGHTA, CDR2 FQGNSA. Unmatched junction bases numbered 6, after V lost 0 bases and J lost 8 bases. This CDR3 has 15 amino acids. Generated by immunoSEQ multiplex PCR, the TCRdb table keeps only in-frame clones and is missing some. The record shows tens of thousands of clones for this sample, with no singletons present. This record comes from a study of T cell clonality in common variable immunodeficiency. Whole-study results and caveats: In common variable immunodeficiency, TCR beta chains reportedly carried fewer deletions and N-nucleotide insertions.

The clonotype comes from a person aged 18 to 75 in good health. Source material: peripheral blood mononuclear cells. This chain links TRBV7-2 with TRBJ1-4; 7 positions agree with TRBD1. The CDR3 DNA, read in part, is TGTGCCAGCAGCTTAGCGACAGGGTGGCACGAAAAA. It codes for CASSLATGWHEK. The whole CDR3 sequence reads CASSLATGWHEKLFF.